The entry below describes one T cell receptor beta chain. These data come from a study of T cells in Graves' hyperthyroidism and ophthalmopathy. Amplification targeted TCR beta CDR3 regions from RNA transcripts. The HTBI set primed first-round TCR CDR3 RT-PCR. TCRdb passed the multiplex PCR reads through MiXCR, listing each CDR3 protein once. The repertoire holds around 660,000 distinct CDR3 sequences, about 45% seen once, with approximately 7.2% in the top ten. This CDR3 comprises 15 residues. Trimming pared 6 bases from V and 7 bases from J, leaving 20 bases between. Germline CDR1 and CDR2: SGHRS and YFSETQ.

The origin of this receptor is an adult man with Graves' disease, either hyperthyroidism or ophthalmopathy (not recorded which). The sample taken for sequencing was peripheral blood or thyroid tissue (not recorded which). V is TRBV5-1 and J is TRBJ1-3; a weak D match, TRBD1 (5 bases). The CDR3: CASTTGVERGNTIYF. CDR3 DNA: TGCGCCAGCACAACCGGCGTAGAACGGGGGAACACCATATATTTT.